This TCR beta chain was found in a study of OX40 agonist ivuxolimab in advanced cancers. Study-wide results and caveats: Relative to CD4+ cells, CD8+ T cells on average had more expanded clones. By week 6 at 0.1 to 3.0 mg/kg, blood CD4+ and CD8+ T cells had expanded clonally. Also showing low normalized T-cell clonal expansion were some of the nonresponders.

On this clone: Its antigen is not identified. No DNA is shown, since the ends of the CDR3 on it are uncertain; the CDR3 is the one TCRdb lists.

The assay was immunoSEQ multiplex PCR, and TCRdb's table has in-frame clones only and misses some. The profile shows some 60,000 clones, around 93% of them singletons. The V gene's germline CDR1 is SGHRS and CDR2 YFSETQ. The CDR3 is 14 amino acids long, termini counted. This sequence joins TRBV5-1 and TRBJ1-4. The TCR sequence derives from an adult with an advanced solid tumor such as melanoma, head and neck, liver or kidney cancer. Here the sequenced sample was CD4+ or CD8+ T cells sorted from blood, taken in a trial of the OX40 agonist ivuxolimab. The CDR3 is CASSFGSGHEKLFF.